The entry below describes one T cell receptor beta chain. This sample is part of a study of cytomegalovirus exposure and HLA in healthy donors. Measured with immunoSEQ multiplex PCR; TCRdb has only the in-frame clones, and not every one. The table lists around 70,000 clones, over 80% of them singletons, with around 3% in the top ten. The V end lost 7 bases, the J end lost 4 bases, and 9 bases lay between the germline ends. Germline CDR1 is SNHLY and CDR2 is FYNNEI. CDR3 length: 12 amino acids. This chain links TRBV2 with TRBJ2-3; D is ambiguous. The origin of this receptor is a man between 18 and 29 years old in good health and CMV-seronegative. Material: PBMCs. CDR3 protein: CASTFRPDTQYF. Here the CDR3 DNA reads TGTGCCAGCACCTTTCGTCCAGATACGCAGTATTTT.